These T cell receptor beta chains were read from a single sample in a study of cytomegalovirus exposure and HLA in healthy donors. Clones were sequenced by immunoSEQ multiplex PCR, and TCRdb holds only the in-frame ones, with some missing. The sample holds 100,000 to 150,000 clones; roughly 8.3% are singletons and the top ten take 4.5% to 7%. Sequencing was done on a sample of PBMCs. These receptors came from a middle-aged man in good health and CMV-seronegative. Each CDR3 is given with its conserved first and last residue. Clone size, where shown, is once, few, many, or a class for clones that have expanded.

J: TRBJ1-2
V: TRBV7-9
size: .
CDR3: CVSSLGQPSGYTF

J: TRBJ2-3
V: TRBV18
size: .
CDR3: CASSPLNTDTQYF

J: TRBJ2-7
V: TRBV5-1
size: .
CDR3: CASSFGQGVIYEQYF

J: TRBJ2-2
V: TRBV4-3
size: .
CDR3: CASSQDLARNTGELFF

J: TRBJ2-7
V: TRBV9
size: few
CDR3: CASSGEAGYEQYF

J: TRBJ2-7
V: TRBV2
size: few
CDR3: CASSVEPFYEQYF

J: TRBJ2-7
V: TRBV19
size: .
CDR3: CASSPSGTVEQYF

J: TRBJ2-2
V: TRBV28
size: few
CDR3: CASSSSQGTGTGELFF

J: TRBJ2-1
V: TRBV2
size: few
CDR3: CASRGGQEYNEQFF

J: TRBJ2-2
V: TRBV28
size: few
CDR3: CASSLGLAGAAGELFF

J: TRBJ1-1
V: TRBV5-1
size: few
CDR3: CASSLEQTTEAFF

J: TRBJ1-2
V: TRBV19
size: few
CDR3: CASSIKGGIYGYTF

J: TRBJ2-2
V: TRBV5-1
size: .
CDR3: CASNGQGATGELFF

J: TRBJ1-1
V: TRBV19
size: few
CDR3: CASSSYRGVNTEAFF

J: TRBJ2-7
V: TRBV29-1
size: .
CDR3: CSAGQGAGEQYF

J: TRBJ1-2
V: TRBV6-6
size: .
CDR3: CAVATGEGYGYTF

J: TRBJ2-5
V: TRBV5-1
size: .
CDR3: CASSLGPGGGGETQYF

J: TRBJ1-1
V: TRBV6-1
size: few
CDR3: CASRFGQNTEAFF

J: TRBJ1-2
V: TRBV6-1
size: few
CDR3: CASGQGVDGYTF

J: TRBJ2-5
V: TRBV7-9
size: .
CDR3: CASSLWASGGQETQYF

J: TRBJ2-5
V: TRBV4-1
size: few
CDR3: CASSQVQNQETQYF

J: TRBJ1-5
V: TRBV2
size: few
CDR3: CASTWGRDQPQHF

J: TRBJ2-1
V: TRBV18
size: few
CDR3: CASSQDRDNEQFF

J: TRBJ1-1
V: TRBV27
size: .
CDR3: CASSQQGNTEAFF

J: TRBJ2-5
V: TRBV7-2
size: .
CDR3: CASSFPGGIQETQYF

J: TRBJ1-3
V: TRBV5-1
size: .
CDR3: CDRDRGVSGNTIYF

J: TRBJ2-1
V: TRBV5-1
size: few
CDR3: CASRIGQGGNEQFF

J: TRBJ2-3
V: TRBV7-2
size: .
CDR3: CASSLASGGSTDTQYF

J: TRBJ1-6
V: TRBV19
size: .
CDR3: CASSASGTGSPLHF

J: TRBJ2-5
V: TRBV6-1
size: .
CDR3: CASSDRDRDRQETQYF

J: TRBJ1-1
V: TRBV19
size: .
CDR3: CAIQGAGTEAFF

J: TRBJ2-3
V: TRBV7-2
size: .
CDR3: CASSLARLAGGTDTQYF

J: TRBJ2-3
V: TRBV5-1
size: .
CDR3: CASSSFDGLAGGNRDTQYF

J: TRBJ2-2
V: TRBV28
size: few
CDR3: CASSVPGLDTGELFF

J: TRBJ2-1
V: TRBV4-1
size: few
CDR3: CASSQRDRDHEQFF

J: TRBJ2-1
V: TRBV6-1
size: few
CDR3: CASSEREQWNGPFF

J: TRBJ1-4
V: TRBV9
size: .
CDR3: CASSVATRGPDEKLFF

J: .
V: TRBV5-6
size: .
CDR3: CASSLGGDSYEQYF

J: TRBJ1-1
V: TRBV5-4
size: .
CDR3: CASSSKTGWTEAFF

J: TRBJ1-3
V: TRBV28
size: few
CDR3: CASSVDRPFSGNTIYF

J: TRBJ2-5
V: TRBV6-1
size: few
CDR3: CASSERSGGFQETQYF

J: TRBJ2-3
V: TRBV9
size: .
CDR3: CASSPRGGDTQYF